What follows are 32 T cell receptor beta chains derived from one specimen sequenced in a study of control samples from healthy donors and cancer patients. Produced via immunoSEQ multiplex PCR; TCRdb's table is partial and in-frame only. The sample contains approximately 76,000 clones, around 83% of which appear only once. The sample comprised PBMCs. Receptors were obtained from a man aged 55 to 70 with head and neck cancer.

This chain connects TRBV15 to TRBJ1-4, with no clear D. Deletions cut 0 bases from V and 8 bases from J, with 4 bases between. The CDR3 length is 12 residues. CDR1 and CDR2 from the germline V gene are LNHNV and YYDKDF (reference sequence). CDR3 loop: CATSRDFEKLFF. Written as DNA, the CDR3 is TGTGCCACCAGCAGAGATTTCGAAAAACTGTTTTTT.

V usage is TRBV11-2 and J usage is TRBJ2-3; D is unresolved. The CDR3 loop spans 16 amino acids. V lost 2 bases to trimming and J lost 6 bases, with 18 bases between them. Germline CDR1 is SGHAT and CDR2 is FQNNGV. The CDR3 nucleotides read TGTGCCAGCAGCTTATTGGGCGAAACCGCAAGGGATACGCAGTATTTT. It translates to CASSLLGETARDTQYF.

The table lists this clone with a count of one. CDR3 DNA sequence: TGTGCCAGCAGCTTACAGTACAATGAGCAGTTCTTC. This gives the protein CASSLQYNEQFF. This sequence joins TRBV7-2 and TRBJ2-1; no definite D call. Trimming cost V 2 bases and J 4 bases, with 3 bases left between them. This CDR3 has 12 amino acids. CDR1 and CDR2 (germline): SGHTA, FQGNSA.

This rearrangement joins TRBV2 to TRBJ2-2, with 7 positions matching TRBD2. With V trimmed by 6 bases and J by 4 bases, 5 bases remained unmatched. Germline V gene lookup returns CDR1 SNHLY and CDR2 FYNNEI. The CDR3 is made up of 14 amino acids. This CDR3 is CASRRGGSTGELFF. The CDR3 nucleotides read TGTGCCAGCAGGCGGGGAGGGTCCACCGGGGAGCTGTTTTTT.

The rearrangement joins TRBV11-2 to TRBJ1-4, with D tentatively TRBD1 (5 bases). The V and J ends lost 6 bases and 7 bases respectively, with 24 bases between them. The CDR3 consists of 17 residues. Germline CDR1 and CDR2: SGHAT and FQNNGV. For the CDR3, the DNA is TGTGCCAGCAGACTCCGGGGGAGGGGCAGTCGGGGTGAAAAACTGTTTTTT. Protein: CASRLRGRGSRGEKLFF.

This chain links TRBV5-6 with TRBJ1-4; D possibly corresponds to TRBD1 (5 bases). Germline CDR1 is SGHDT and CDR2 is YYEEEE. This CDR3 region has 13 residues. V was clipped by 4 bases and J by 4 bases, with 8 bases between them. In nucleotides, the CDR3 is TGTGCCAGCAGCAGGGACGATAATGAAAAACTGTTTTTT. Residues: CASSRDDNEKLFF.

This clone was recorded only once. The chain employs TRBV7-9 and TRBJ2-3; no definite D call. Trimming shortened V by 4 bases and J by 1 base, and 9 bases separated the two germline ends. This CDR3 is built from 14 residues. Per the germline V gene, CDR1 is SEHNR and CDR2 is FQNEAQ (reference sequence). CDR3 region: CASSSAWGTDTQYF. The CDR3 DNA reads as TGTGCCAGCAGCTCAGCCTGGGGCACAGATACGCAGTATTTT. Using reference TRBV7-9 and TRBJ2-3 for the parts outside the CDR3, the full variable domain is DTGVSQNPRHKITKRGQNVTFRCDPISEHNRLYWYRQTLGQGPEFLTYFQNEAQLEKSRLLSDRFSAERPKGSFSTLEIQRTEQGDSAMYLCASSSAWGTDTQYFGPGTRLTVL.

Comments on this clone: A read error may account for a junction end that differs from germline. This chain joins TRBV7-2 and TRBJ1-1; D not resolved. This CDR3 has 15 residues. Per germline, CDR1 SGHTA and CDR2 FQGNSA. The chain's CDR3 is CASRLVQEAGTEAFF. DNA of the CDR3: TGTGCCAGCCGCTTAGTGCAGGAGGCGGGCACTGAAGCTTTCTTT.

The rearrangement joins TRBV6-2 or TRBV6-3 to TRBJ2-7; D unresolved. Germline V gives CDR1 MNHEY, CDR2 SVGEGT. The CDR3 consists of 17 residues. Trimming shortened V by 6 bases and J by 4 bases, and 25 bases separated the two germline ends. CDR3 nucleotides: TGTGCCAGCAGCCCCCTGATGCCCCCGAACTTGGCTTACGAGCAGTACTTC. It codes for CASSPLMPPNLAYEQYF.

V is TRBV13 and J is TRBJ2-1; 10 bases fit TRBD2. With V trimmed by 0 bases and J by 0 bases, 8 bases remained unmatched. The CDR3 length is 19 residues. CDR1 is PRHDT, CDR2 FYEKMQ, per germline (reference sequence). In DNA, the CDR3 is TGTGCCAGCAGCTTAGGTAGGACTAGCGGTTTTAGCTCCTACAATGAGCAGTTCTTC. Translating it yields CASSLGRTSGFSSYNEQFF.

V usage is TRBV2 and J usage is TRBJ1-5; 9 bases fit TRBD1. The germline gives CDR1 SNHLY, CDR2 FYNNEI. With V trimmed by 4 bases and J by 5 bases, 0 bases remained unmatched. This CDR3 is 13 amino acids long. CDR3 residues: CASSGDRDQPQHF. The CDR3 DNA reads as TGTGCCAGCAGTGGGGACAGGGATCAGCCCCAGCATTTT.

CDR3 loop: CASTLYVTSGSLNYNEQFF. As DNA, the CDR3 is TGTGCCAGCACCTTGTATGTGACTAGCGGGAGCCTCAACTACAATGAGCAGTTCTTC. The V call is TRBV7-6, the J call TRBJ2-1; 12 bases align to TRBD2. The CDR3 sequence is 19 residues long. Trimming removed 7 bases from V and 3 bases from J; junction bases left unmatched: 16. The germline CDR1 and CDR2 sequences are SGHVS and FNYEAQ. The variable domain in full, with the rest retrieved from reference TRBV7-6 and TRBJ2-1, is GAGVSQSPRYKVTKRGQDVALRCDPISGHVSLYWYRQALGQGPEFLTYFNYEAQQDKSGLPNDRFSAERPEGSISTLTIQRTEQRDSAMYRCASTLYVTSGSLNYNEQFFGPGTRLTVL.

This rearrangement joins TRBV6-5 to TRBJ1-4; TRBD1 matches at 7 bases. This CDR3 has 14 residues. The ends lost 2 bases at V and 8 bases at J; junction bases unmatched: 5. Looked up from germline, CDR1 is MNHEY and CDR2 is SVGAGI. The CDR3 bases are TGTGCCAGCAGTTACAGGGGGCTGGGAGAAAAACTGTTTTTT. Translated: CASSYRGLGEKLFF.

This sequence joins TRBV5-6 and TRBJ2-2, with D hard to call. With 3 bases removed from V and 10 bases from J, the gap between germline ends came to 7 bases. The germline V gene encodes CDR1 SGHDT and CDR2 YYEEEE. The CDR3 runs to 11 residues. The CDR3 region is CASSSHLELFF. In nucleotides, the CDR3 is TGTGCCAGCAGCTCACATCTGGAGCTGTTTTTT.

This clone was counted only a few times. The V and J genes are TRBV5-1 and TRBJ2-1; 8 bases are shared with TRBD2. CDR3 length: 16 residues. Per the germline V gene, CDR1 is SGHRS and CDR2 is YFSETQ. Trimming cost V 3 bases and J 6 bases; bases outside gene matches: 11. Here the CDR3 reads CASSSYGLAGSNEQFF. In DNA form, the CDR3 reads TGCGCCAGCAGCTCATATGGGCTAGCGGGCTCCAATGAGCAGTTCTTC.

This chain uses TRBV6-2 or TRBV6-3 with TRBJ2-6, with D perhaps matching TRBD1 (6 bases). V shed 6 bases and J shed 4 bases, with 16 bases lying between them. The CDR3 sequence is 16 residues long. Looked up from germline, CDR1 is MNHEY and CDR2 is SVGEGT. The CDR3, as DNA: TGTGCCAGCAGCCCTCGACCGAGGGGGGGGGCCAACGTCCTGACTTTC. Its translation: CASSPRPRGGANVLTF.

This clone was recorded a few times. The V and J genes are TRBV24-1 and TRBJ2-1; 14 nucleotides align to TRBD2. The CDR3 is 16 residues long. Trimming at V came to 1 base and at J to 7 bases, leaving 2 bases not matched to a gene. Germline lookup yields CDR1 KGHDR and CDR2 SFDVKD. CDR3 bases: TGTGCCACCAGTGATTTTAGACTAGCGGGAGGGAATGAGCAGTTCTTC. This translates into CATSDFRLAGGNEQFF.

V gene TRBV10-2 combines with J gene TRBJ1-1, with 8 bases fitting TRBD1. The CDR3 runs 15 residues. Per germline, CDR1 WSHSY and CDR2 SAAADI. Trimming took 9 bases from V and 9 from J; bases not matched to a gene: 18. The CDR3 here is CASSFGGTGILKAFF. The CDR3 bases are TGCGCCAGTAGCTTCGGTGGGACAGGTATTCTCAAAGCTTTCTTT.

This chain connects TRBV6-5 to TRBJ2-4; the D gene is possibly TRBD1 (5 bases). This CDR3 has 16 amino acids. The germline V and J ends were trimmed by 0 bases and 8 bases, with 17 bases remaining between them. Germline values: CDR1 MNHEY, CDR2 SVGAGI. CDR3 nucleotides: TGTGCCAGCAGTTACTCCGGGCCACCATTAGGGGACATTCAGTACTTC. This translates into CASSYSGPPLGDIQYF.

The V gene is TRBV30, the J gene TRBJ2-1; D perhaps matches TRBD1 (6 bases). V was trimmed by 5 bases and J by 2 bases, leaving 10 bases between them. This CDR3 spans 13 amino acids. Per germline, CDR1 GTSNPN and CDR2 SVGIG (reference sequence). The chain's CDR3 is CAWGTLTYNEQFF. CDR3 DNA: TGTGCCTGGGGGACACTTACCTACAATGAGCAGTTCTTC.

This clone was seen a few times. This chain uses TRBV18 with TRBJ2-7; D is unclear. The germline V gene encodes CDR1 KGHSH and CDR2 LQKENI. This CDR3 has 12 amino acids. Trimming took off 3 bases at V and 0 bases at J, with 3 bases between the two ends. The CDR3 DNA sequence: TGTGCCAGCTCACCTGACTCCTACGAGCAGTACTTC. Amino acids: CASSPDSYEQYF.

This clone has just one count. The rearrangement joins TRBV19 to TRBJ1-5; a weak D match, TRBD1 (6 bases). Per germline, CDR1 LNHDA and CDR2 SQIVND (reference sequence). Trimming took off 8 bases at V and 7 bases at J, with 21 bases between the two ends. This CDR3 has 15 amino acids. This chain's CDR3 is CASGGAVGSGQPQHF. The CDR3 DNA reads TGTGCCAGTGGGGGGGCAGTTGGGTCCGGGCAGCCCCAGCATTTT.

V is TRBV3-1 (or the pseudogene TRBV3-2) and J is TRBJ2-5; tentative D call: TRBD2 (6 bases). CDR1 is LGHDT, CDR2 YNNKEL, per germline (reference sequence). The CDR3 contains 14 residues. V dropped 4 bases and J dropped 8 bases, with 17 bases sitting between them. Here the CDR3 reads CASSPGLPTVTQYF. CDR3 in DNA: TGTGCCAGCAGCCCGGGACTCCCCACGGTCACCCAGTACTTC.

This chain links TRBV15 with TRBJ2-5, with 12 bases that match TRBD2. Germline V gene data show CDR1 as LNHNV and CDR2 as YYDKDF (reference sequence). There are 17 residues in the CDR3. J gave up 5 bases and V 0 bases, and 7 bases lay outside the gene matches. CDR3 residues: CATSREPRTSGIETQYF. The CDR3 region has the DNA TGTGCCACCAGCAGAGAACCTAGGACTAGCGGGATTGAGACCCAGTACTTC.

This chain joins TRBV18 and TRBJ2-3, with 11 bases identical to TRBD2. The length of the CDR3 is 16 residues. J gave up 2 bases and V 2 bases, and 3 bases lay outside the gene matches. Germline CDR1 and CDR2: KGHSH and LQKENI. CDR3 loop: CASSPRLAGPTDTQYF. The CDR3 DNA reads as TGTGCCAGCTCACCAAGACTAGCGGGACCCACAGATACGCAGTATTTT.

The chain carries TRBV6-5 and TRBJ2-6, with no clear D. The ends were cut back, 3 bases at V and 6 bases at J, with 6 bases in the middle. Germline CDR1 and CDR2: MNHEY and SVGAGI. CDR3 size: 13 residues. DNA for the CDR3: TGTGCCAGCAGTTATTGGGAGGCCAACGTCCTGACTTTC. Translation gives CASSYWEANVLTF.

The chain is built from TRBV30 and TRBJ1-4; 9 bases line up with TRBD1. CDR1 and CDR2 from the germline V gene are GTSNPN and SVGIG (reference sequence). Trimming at V came to 4 bases and at J to 6 bases, leaving 6 bases not matched to a gene. The CDR3 extends over 14 amino acids. The chain's CDR3 is CAWNTGTGYEKLFF. The CDR3 DNA reads as TGTGCCTGGAACACCGGGACAGGGTATGAAAAACTGTTTTTT.

J is TRBJ2-4 and V is TRBV5-5; the D gene is possibly TRBD1 (6 bases). The CDR3 contains 13 residues. V lost 3 bases, J lost 8 bases, and 12 bases lay in between. In germline, CDR1 is SGHKS, CDR2 YYEKEE (reference sequence). The CDR3 is CASSSWTEYIQYF. CDR3 sequence (DNA): TGTGCCAGCAGCTCCTGGACAGAATACATTCAGTACTTC. Variable domain in full (rest from reference TRBV5-5 and TRBJ2-4): DAGVTQSPTHLIKTRGQQVTLRCSPISGHKSVSWYQQVLGQGPQFIFQYYEKEERGRGNFPDRFSARQFPNYSSELNVNALLLGDSALYLCASSSWTEYIQYFGAGTRLSVL.

The genes are TRBV30 and TRBJ2-6; D call uncertain. Germline CDR1 is GTSNPN and CDR2 is SVGIG (reference sequence). CDR3 length equals 15 residues. V was trimmed by 6 bases and J by 2 bases, leaving 14 bases between them. The CDR3 bases are TGTGCCTGCAAAGGGTATTATCCTGGGGCCAACGTCCTGACTTTC. This translates into CACKGYYPGANVLTF.

The genes are TRBV19 and TRBJ2-2; D is uncertain. V lost 7 bases and J 1 base, leaving 10 bases between the germline ends. This CDR3 comprises 14 residues. Germline V CDR1 and CDR2: LNHDA, SQIVND (reference sequence). In DNA, the CDR3 is TGTGCCAGTAAAAGGCGACAGAACACCGGGGAGCTGTTTTTT. Protein sequence: CASKRRQNTGELFF.

The chain has TRBV3-1 (or the pseudogene TRBV3-2) and TRBJ1-5; D may be TRBD1 (6 bases). The CDR3 contains 14 residues. The ends were cut back, 7 bases at V and 2 bases at J, with 12 bases in the middle. Germline CDR1 reads LGHDT; CDR2 reads YNNKEL (reference sequence). CDR3 nucleotide sequence: TGTGCCAGCACGCAGGGGTTCGGCAATCAGCCCCAGCATTTT. Its protein is CASTQGFGNQPQHF.

The V and J genes are TRBV11-2 and TRBJ2-5; 11 nucleotides line up with TRBD2. V dropped 2 bases and J dropped 5; count of bases not matched to a gene: 10. The CDR3 loop spans 17 amino acids. CDR1 and CDR2 (germline): SGHAT, FQNNGV. CDR3 amino acids: CASSLNSGRALWETQYF. The CDR3 DNA reads TGTGCCAGCAGCTTAAATAGCGGGAGGGCCCTCTGGGAGACCCAGTACTTC.